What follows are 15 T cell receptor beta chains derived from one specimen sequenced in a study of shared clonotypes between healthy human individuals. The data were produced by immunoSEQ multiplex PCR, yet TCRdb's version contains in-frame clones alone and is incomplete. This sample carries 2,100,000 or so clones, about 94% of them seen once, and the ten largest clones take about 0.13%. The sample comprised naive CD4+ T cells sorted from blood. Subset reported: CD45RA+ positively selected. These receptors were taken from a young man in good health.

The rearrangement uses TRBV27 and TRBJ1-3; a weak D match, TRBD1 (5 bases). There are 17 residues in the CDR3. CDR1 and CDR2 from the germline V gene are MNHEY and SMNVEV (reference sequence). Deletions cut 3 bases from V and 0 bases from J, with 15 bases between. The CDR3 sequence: CASSFGGQLYSGNTIYF. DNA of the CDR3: TGTGCCAGCAGTTTCGGGGGTCAGCTCTACTCTGGAAACACCATATATTTT.

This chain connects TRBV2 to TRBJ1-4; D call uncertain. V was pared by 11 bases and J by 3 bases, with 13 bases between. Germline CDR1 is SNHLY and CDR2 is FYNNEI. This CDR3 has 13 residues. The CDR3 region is CASRLLSNEKLFF. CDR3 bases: TGTGCCTCCCGACTCCTTTCTAATGAAAAACTGTTTTTT.

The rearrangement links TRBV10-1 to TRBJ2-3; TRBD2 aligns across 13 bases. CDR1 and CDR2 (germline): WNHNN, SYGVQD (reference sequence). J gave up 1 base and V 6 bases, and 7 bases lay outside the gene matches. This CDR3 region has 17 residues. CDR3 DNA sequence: TGCGCCAGCAGCCGATCCGGGACTAGCGGGGGCACAGATACGCAGTATTTT. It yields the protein CASSRSGTSGGTDTQYF.

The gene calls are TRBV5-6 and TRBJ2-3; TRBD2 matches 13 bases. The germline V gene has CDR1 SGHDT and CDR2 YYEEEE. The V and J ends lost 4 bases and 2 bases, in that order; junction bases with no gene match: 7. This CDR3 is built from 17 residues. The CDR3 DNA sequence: TGTGCCAGCAGCCGCGGACTAGCGGGGGAGGTCACAGATACGCAGTATTTT. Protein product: CASSRGLAGEVTDTQYF.

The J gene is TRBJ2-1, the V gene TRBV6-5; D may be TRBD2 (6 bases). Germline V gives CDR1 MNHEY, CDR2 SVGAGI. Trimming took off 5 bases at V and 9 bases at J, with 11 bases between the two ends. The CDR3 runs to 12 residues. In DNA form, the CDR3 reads TGTGCCAGCAGTCGGAGGGTGGGTGAGCAGTTCTTC. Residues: CASSRRVGEQFF.

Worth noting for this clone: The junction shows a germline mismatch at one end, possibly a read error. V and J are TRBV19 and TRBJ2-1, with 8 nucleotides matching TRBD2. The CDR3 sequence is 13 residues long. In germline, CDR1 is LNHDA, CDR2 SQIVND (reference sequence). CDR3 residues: CAGSGVLGGEQFF. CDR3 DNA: TGTGCCGGTAGCGGGGTCCTCGGGGGTGAGCAGTTCTTC.

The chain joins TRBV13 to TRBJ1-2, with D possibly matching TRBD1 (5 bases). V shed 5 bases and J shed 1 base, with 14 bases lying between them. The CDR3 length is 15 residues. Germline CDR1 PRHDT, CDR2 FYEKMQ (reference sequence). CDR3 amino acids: CASSRLTDRNYGYTF. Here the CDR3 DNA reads TGTGCCAGCAGCCGACTGACAGATCGTAACTATGGCTACACCTTC.

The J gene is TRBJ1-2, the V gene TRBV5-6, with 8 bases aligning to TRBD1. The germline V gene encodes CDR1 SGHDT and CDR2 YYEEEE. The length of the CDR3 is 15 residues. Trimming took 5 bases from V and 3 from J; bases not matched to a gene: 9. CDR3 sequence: CASRKRQGYDYGYTF. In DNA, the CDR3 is TGTGCCAGCAGAAAAAGACAGGGGTATGACTATGGCTACACCTTC.

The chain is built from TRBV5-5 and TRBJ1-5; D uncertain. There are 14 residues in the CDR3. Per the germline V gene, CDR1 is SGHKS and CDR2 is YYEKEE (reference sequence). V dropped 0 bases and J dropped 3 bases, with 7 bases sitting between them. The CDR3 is CASSLGLANQPQHF. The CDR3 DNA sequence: TGTGCCAGCAGCTTGGGACTTGCCAATCAGCCCCAGCATTTT.

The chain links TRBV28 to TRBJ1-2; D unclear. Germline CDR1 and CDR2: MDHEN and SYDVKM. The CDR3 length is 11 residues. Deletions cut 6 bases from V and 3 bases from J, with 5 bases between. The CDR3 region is CASRFDYGYTF. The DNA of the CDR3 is TGTGCCAGCAGGTTCGACTATGGCTACACCTTC.

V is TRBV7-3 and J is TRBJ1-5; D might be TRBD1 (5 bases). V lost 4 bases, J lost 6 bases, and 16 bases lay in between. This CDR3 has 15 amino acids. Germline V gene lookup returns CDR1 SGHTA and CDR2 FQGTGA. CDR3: CASSSAAREGQPQHF. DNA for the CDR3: TGTGCCAGCAGCTCGGCGGCCAGGGAGGGTCAGCCCCAGCATTTT.

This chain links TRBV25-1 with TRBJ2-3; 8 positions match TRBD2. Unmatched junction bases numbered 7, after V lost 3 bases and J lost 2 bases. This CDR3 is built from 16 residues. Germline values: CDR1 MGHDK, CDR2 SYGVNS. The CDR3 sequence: CASSDPQREPTDTQYF. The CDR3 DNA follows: TGTGCCAGCAGTGACCCCCAGCGGGAGCCCACAGATACGCAGTATTTT. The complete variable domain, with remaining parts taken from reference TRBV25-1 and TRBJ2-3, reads EADIYQTPRYLVIGTGKKITLECSQTMGHDKMYWYQQDPGMELHLIHYSYGVNSTEKGDLSSESTVSRIRTEHFPLTLESARPSHTSQYLCASSDPQREPTDTQYFGPGTRLTVL.

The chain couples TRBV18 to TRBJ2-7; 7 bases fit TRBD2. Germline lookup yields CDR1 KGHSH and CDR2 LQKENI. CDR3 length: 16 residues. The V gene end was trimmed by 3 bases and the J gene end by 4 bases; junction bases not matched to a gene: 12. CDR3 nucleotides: TGTGCCAGCTCACCCCTCGGACCCCGGGGAGGGTACGAGCAGTACTTC. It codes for CASSPLGPRGGYEQYF.

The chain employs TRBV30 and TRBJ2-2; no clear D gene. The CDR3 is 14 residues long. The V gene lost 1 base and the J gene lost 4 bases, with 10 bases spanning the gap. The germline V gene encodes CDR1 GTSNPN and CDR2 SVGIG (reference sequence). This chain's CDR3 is CAWSGVVRTGELFF. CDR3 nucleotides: TGTGCCTGGAGTGGGGTGGTACGCACCGGGGAGCTGTTTTTT.

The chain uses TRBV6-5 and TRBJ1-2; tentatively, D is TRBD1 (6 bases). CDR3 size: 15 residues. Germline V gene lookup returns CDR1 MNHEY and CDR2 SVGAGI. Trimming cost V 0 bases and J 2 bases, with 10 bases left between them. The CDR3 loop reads CASSYSSRGNYGYTF. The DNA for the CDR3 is TGTGCCAGCAGTTACTCGAGCAGGGGAAACTATGGCTACACCTTC.